The sequence of this TCR beta chain was determined in a study of cytomegalovirus exposure and HLA in healthy donors. General study results and limits: Confirmation was obtained in vitro that a few CMV-associated chains are specific for CMV antigens.

This clone has only a few counts. Antigen specificity is unknown. Profiling relied on immunoSEQ multiplex PCR, and the TCRdb table lists in-frame clones only, not all of them. The sample has roughly 150,000 clones; around 85% are singletons. The CDR3 runs to 14 residues. The sequencing input was PBMCs. This clonotype was sampled from a man aged 25-45 years in good health and CMV-seropositive. J is TRBJ2-5 and V is TRBV21-1; TRBD2 is the table's D call, not checked against the DNA. TRBV21-1 is reported as a pseudogene. DNA for the CDR3: TGTGCCAGCAGCAACCAGGGAGGGGAAGAGACCCAGTACTTC. Protein sequence: CASSNQGGEETQYF.